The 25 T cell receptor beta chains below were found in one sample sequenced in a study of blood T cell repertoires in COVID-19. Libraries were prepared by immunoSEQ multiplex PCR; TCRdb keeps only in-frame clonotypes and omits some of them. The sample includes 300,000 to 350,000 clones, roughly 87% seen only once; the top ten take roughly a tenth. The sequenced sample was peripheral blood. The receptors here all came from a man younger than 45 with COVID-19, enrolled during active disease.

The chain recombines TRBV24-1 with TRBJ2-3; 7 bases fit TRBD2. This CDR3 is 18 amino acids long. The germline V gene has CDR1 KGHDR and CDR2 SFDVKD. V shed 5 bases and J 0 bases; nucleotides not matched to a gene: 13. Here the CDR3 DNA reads TGTGCCACCAGTGCCCCCGGGGGGAACAGGCAAAGCACAGATACGCAGTATTTT. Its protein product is CATSAPGGNRQSTDTQYF.

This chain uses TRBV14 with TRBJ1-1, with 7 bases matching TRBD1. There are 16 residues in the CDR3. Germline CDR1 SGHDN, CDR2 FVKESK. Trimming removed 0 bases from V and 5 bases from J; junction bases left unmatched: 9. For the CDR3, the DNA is TGTGCCAGCAGCCAAGATGTGAACAGGGGTCGAACTGAAGCTTTCTTT. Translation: CASSQDVNRGRTEAFF. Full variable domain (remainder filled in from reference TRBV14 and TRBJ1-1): EAGVTQFPSHSVIEKGQTVTLRCDPISGHDNLYWYRRVMGKEIKFLLHFVKESKQDESGMPNNRFLAERTGGTYSTLKVQPAELEDSGVYFCASSQDVNRGRTEAFFGQGTRLTVV.

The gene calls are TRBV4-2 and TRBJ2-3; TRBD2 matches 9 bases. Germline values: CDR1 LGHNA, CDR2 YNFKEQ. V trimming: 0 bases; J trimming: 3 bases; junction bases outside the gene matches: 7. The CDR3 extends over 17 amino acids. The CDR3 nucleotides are TGTGCCAGCAGCCAAGAGGGGATAGCGGGGGAGACAGATACGCAGTATTTT. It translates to CASSQEGIAGETDTQYF.

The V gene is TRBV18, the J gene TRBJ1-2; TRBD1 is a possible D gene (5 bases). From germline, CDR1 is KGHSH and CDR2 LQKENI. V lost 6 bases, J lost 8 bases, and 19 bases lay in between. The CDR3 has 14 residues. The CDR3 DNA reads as TGTGCCAGCTCCCCTGGGCAGGGAAAAGGGGGCTACACCTTC. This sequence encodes CASSPGQGKGGYTF.

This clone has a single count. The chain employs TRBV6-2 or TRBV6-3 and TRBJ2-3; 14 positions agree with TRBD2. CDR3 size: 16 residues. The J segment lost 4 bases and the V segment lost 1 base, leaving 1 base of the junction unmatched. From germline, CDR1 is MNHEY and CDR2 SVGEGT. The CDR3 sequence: CASSYWGLAGADTQYF. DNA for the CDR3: TGTGCCAGCAGTTACTGGGGACTAGCGGGAGCAGATACGCAGTATTTT.

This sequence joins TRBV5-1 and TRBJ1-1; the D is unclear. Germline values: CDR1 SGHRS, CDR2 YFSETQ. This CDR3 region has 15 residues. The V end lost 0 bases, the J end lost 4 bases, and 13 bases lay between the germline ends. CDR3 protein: CASSLEGGKSTEAFF. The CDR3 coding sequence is TGCGCCAGCAGCTTGGAGGGAGGAAAGTCCACTGAAGCTTTCTTT.

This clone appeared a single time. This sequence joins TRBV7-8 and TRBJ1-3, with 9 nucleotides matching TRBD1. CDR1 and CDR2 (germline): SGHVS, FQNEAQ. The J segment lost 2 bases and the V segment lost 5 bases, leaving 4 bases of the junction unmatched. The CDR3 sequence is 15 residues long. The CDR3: CASSPGQGTGNTIYF. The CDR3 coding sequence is TGTGCCAGCAGCCCCGGACAGGGGACTGGAAACACCATATATTTT. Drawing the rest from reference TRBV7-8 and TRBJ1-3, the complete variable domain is GAGVSQSPRYKVAKRGQDVALRCDPISGHVSLFWYQQALGQGPEFLTYFQNEAQLDKSGLPSDRFFAERPEGSVSTLKIQRTQQEDSAVYLCASSPGQGTGNTIYFGEGSWLTVV.

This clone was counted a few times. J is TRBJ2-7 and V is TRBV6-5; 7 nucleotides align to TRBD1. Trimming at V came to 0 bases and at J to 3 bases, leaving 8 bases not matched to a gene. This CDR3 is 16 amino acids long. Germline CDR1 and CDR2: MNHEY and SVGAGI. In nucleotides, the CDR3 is TGTGCCAGCAGTTACTCAGCGTGGGGACAGAACTACGAGCAGTACTTC. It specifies CASSYSAWGQNYEQYF.

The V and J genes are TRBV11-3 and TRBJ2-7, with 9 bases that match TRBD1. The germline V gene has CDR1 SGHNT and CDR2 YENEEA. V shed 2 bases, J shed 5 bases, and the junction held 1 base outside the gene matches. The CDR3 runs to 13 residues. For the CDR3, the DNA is TGTGCCAGCAGCTTAAGGACAGGGGACGAGCAGTACTTC. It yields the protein CASSLRTGDEQYF.

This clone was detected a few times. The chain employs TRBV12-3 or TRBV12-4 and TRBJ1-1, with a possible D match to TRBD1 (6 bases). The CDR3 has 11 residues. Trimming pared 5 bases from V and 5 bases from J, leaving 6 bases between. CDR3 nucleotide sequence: TGTGCCAGCAGTAGGGGGACTGAAGCTTTCTTT. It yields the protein CASSRGTEAFF.

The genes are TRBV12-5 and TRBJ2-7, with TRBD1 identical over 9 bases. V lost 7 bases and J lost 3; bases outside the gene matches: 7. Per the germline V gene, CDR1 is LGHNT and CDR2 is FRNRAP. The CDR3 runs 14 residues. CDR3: CASALGQGFYEQYF. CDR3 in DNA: TGTGCTAGTGCCCTAGGACAGGGGTTCTACGAGCAGTACTTC.

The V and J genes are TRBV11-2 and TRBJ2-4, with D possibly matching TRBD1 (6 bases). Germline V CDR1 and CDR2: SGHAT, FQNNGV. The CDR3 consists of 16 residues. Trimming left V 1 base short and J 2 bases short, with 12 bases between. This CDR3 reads CASSLGGDISKNIQYF. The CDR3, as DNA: TGTGCCAGCAGCTTAGGAGGGGACATTTCCAAAAACATTCAGTACTTC.

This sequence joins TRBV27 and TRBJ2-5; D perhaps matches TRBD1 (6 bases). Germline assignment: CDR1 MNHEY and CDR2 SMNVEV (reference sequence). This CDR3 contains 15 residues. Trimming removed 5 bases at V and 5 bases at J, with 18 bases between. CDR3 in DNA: TGTGCCAGCAGTATCAGGGGAACGTTGGTGGAGACCCAGTACTTC. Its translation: CASSIRGTLVETQYF.

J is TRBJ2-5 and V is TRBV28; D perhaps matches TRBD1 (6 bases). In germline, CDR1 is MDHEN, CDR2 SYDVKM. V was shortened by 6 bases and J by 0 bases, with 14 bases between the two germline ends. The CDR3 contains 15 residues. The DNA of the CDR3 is TGTGCCAGCAGAGTAACAGGGAAGTACCAAGAGACCCAGTACTTC. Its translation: CASRVTGKYQETQYF.

CDR3 region: CASTRGGSSYEQYF. Here the CDR3 DNA reads TGTGCCAGCACCCGCGGGGGGAGTTCCTACGAGCAGTACTTC. V is TRBV6-6 and J is TRBJ2-7; 8 bases are a match to TRBD2. There are 14 residues in the CDR3. The trim removed 7 bases at V and 1 base at J, leaving 6 bases unmatched. Germline CDR1 and CDR2: MNHNY and SVGAGI (reference sequence).

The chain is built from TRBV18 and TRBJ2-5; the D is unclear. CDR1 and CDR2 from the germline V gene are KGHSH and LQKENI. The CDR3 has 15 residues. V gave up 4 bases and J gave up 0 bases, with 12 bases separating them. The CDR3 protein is CASSQWSQNQETQYF. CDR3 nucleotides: TGTGCCAGCTCACAGTGGAGTCAGAACCAAGAGACCCAGTACTTC.

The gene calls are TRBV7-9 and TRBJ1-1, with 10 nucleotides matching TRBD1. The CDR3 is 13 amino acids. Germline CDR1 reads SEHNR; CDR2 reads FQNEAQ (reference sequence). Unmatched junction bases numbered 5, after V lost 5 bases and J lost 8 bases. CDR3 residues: CASSLGQGEEAFF. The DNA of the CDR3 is TGTGCCAGCAGCCTAGGACAGGGGGAAGAAGCTTTCTTT. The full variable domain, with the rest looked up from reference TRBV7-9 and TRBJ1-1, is DTGVSQNPRHKITKRGQNVTFRCDPISEHNRLYWYRQTLGQGPEFLTYFQNEAQLEKSRLLSDRFSAERPKGSFSTLEIQRTEQGDSAMYLCASSLGQGEEAFFGQGTRLTVV.

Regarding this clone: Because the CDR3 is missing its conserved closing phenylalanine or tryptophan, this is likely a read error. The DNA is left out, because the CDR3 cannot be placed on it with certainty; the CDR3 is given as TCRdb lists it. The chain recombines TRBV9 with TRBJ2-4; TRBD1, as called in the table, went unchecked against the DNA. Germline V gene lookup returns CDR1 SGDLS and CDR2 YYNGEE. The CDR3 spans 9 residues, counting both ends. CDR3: CASSVGNRG.

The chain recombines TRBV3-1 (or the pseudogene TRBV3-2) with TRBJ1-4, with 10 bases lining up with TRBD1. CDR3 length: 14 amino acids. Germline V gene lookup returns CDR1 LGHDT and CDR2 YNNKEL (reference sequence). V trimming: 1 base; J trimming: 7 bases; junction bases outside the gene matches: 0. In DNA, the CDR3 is TGTGCCAGCAGCCAAGGGACAGGGGGTGAAAAACTGTTTTTT. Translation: CASSQGTGGEKLFF.

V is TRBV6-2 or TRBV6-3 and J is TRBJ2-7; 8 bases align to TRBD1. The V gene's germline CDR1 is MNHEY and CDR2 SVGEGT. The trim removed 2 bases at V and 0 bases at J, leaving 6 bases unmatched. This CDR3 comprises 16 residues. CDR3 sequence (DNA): TGTGCCAGCAGTTACAGGTGGACAGGGCCCTCCTACGAGCAGTACTTC. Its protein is CASSYRWTGPSYEQYF.

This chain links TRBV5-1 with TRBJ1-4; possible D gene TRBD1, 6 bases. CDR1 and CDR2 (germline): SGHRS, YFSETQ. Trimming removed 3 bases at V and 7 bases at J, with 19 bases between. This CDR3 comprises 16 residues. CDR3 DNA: TGCGCCAGCAGCTCACGGACAGCCAACAATGGTGAAAAACTGTTTTTT. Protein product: CASSSRTANNGEKLFF.

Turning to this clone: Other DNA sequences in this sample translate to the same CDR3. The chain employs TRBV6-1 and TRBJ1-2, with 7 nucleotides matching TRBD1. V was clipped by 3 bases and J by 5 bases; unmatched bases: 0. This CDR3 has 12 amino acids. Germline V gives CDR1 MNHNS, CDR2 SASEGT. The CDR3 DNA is TGTGCCAGCAGTGACAGGGGGTATGGCTACACCTTC. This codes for CASSDRGYGYTF.

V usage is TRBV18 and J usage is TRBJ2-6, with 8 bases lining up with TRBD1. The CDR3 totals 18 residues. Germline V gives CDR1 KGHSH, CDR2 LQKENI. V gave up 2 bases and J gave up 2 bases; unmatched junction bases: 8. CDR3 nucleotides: TGTGCCAGCTCACCAACATCAGGGGGCAAAACTGGGGCCAACGTCCTGACTTTC. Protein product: CASSPTSGGKTGANVLTF.

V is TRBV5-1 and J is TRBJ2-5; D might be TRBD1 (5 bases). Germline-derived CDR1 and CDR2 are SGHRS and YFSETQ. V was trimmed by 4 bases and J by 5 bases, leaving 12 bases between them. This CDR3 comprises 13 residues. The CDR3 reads CASSGQGRETQYF. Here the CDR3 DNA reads TGCGCCAGCAGCGGCCAGGGCCGGGAGACCCAGTACTTC.

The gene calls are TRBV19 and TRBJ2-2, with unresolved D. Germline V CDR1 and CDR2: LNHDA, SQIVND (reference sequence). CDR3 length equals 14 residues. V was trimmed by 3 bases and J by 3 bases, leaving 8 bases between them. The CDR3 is CASSMTQHTGELFF. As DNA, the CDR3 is TGTGCCAGTAGTATGACTCAGCACACCGGGGAGCTGTTTTTT.